The present T cell receptor (beta chain) was sequenced within a study of T-cell reconstitution after alpha-beta-depleted transplantation in children. General study points: Surviving recipient T cells and intrathymic progenitors accounted for some patients' high TCRbeta diversity at day 60. By one year post-transplant, T-cell counts and diversity largely arose from T cells that were newly produced. About two months after transplant, alpha-beta T cells reportedly came from several hundred expanded graft clones.

Worth noting for this clonotype: Its antigen is unidentified.

Unique molecular identifiers were built into the TCRbeta library. TCRdb independently ran MiXCR on the PCR reads; one entry per CDR3 protein. The sample has roughly 570,000 distinct CDR3 sequences; over 25% are singletons. The sequencing here drew on PBMCs, taken before TCRalphabeta/CD19-depleted stem cell transplant. This receptor was identified in a boy younger than two with Wiskott-Aldrich syndrome, due to receive a stem cell transplant.

CDR3 amino acids: CASSLSIGAYEQYF. The CDR3, as DNA: TGCGCCAGCAGCCTATCAATAGGGGCCTACGAGCAGTACTTC. This chain joins TRBV5-1 and TRBJ2-7; D is possibly TRBD1 (5 bases). The CDR3 totals 14 residues. V gave up 4 bases and J gave up 2 bases, with 13 bases separating them. From germline, CDR1 is SGHRS and CDR2 YFSETQ.